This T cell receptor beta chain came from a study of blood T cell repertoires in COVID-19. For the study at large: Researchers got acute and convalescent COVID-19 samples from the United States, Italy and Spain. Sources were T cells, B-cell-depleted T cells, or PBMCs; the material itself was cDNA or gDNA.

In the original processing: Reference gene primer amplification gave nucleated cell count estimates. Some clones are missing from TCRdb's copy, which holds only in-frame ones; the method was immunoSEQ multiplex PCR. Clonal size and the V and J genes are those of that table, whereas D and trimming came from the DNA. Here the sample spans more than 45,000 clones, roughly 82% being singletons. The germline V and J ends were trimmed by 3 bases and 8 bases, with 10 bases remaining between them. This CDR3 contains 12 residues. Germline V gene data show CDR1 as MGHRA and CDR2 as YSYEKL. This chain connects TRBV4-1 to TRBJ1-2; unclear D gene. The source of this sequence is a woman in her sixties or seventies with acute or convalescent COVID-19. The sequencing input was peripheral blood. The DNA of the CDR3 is TGCGCCAGCAGCCAGGAAGAGCGGGGCTACACCTTC. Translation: CASSQEERGYTF.